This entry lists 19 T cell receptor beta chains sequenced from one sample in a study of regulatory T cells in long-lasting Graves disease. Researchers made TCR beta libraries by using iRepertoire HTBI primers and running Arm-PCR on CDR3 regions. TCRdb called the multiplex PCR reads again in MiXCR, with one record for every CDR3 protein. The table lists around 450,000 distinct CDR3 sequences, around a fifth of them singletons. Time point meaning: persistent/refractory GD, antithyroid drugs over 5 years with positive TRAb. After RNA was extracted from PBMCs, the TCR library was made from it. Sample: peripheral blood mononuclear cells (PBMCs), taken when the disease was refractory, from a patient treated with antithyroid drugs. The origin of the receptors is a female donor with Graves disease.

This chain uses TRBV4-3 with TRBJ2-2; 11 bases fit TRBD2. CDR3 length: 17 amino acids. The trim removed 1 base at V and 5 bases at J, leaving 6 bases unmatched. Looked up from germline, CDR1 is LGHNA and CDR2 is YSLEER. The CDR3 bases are TGCGCCAGCAGCCAAGGACTAGCGGGGCGAGAGACCGGGGAGCTGTTTTTT. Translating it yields CASSQGLAGRETGELFF.

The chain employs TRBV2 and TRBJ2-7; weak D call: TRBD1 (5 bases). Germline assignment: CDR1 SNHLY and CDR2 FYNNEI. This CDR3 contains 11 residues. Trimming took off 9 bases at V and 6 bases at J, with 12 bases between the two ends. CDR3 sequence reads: CASGKTVEQYF. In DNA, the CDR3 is TGTGCCAGTGGGAAGACAGTCGAGCAGTACTTC.

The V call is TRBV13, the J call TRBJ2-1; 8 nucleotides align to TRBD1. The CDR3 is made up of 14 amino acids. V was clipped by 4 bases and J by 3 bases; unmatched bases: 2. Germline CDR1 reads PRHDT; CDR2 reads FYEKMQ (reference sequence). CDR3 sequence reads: CASSSGQDYNEQFF. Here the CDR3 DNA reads TGTGCCAGCAGCTCGGGACAGGACTACAATGAGCAGTTCTTC.

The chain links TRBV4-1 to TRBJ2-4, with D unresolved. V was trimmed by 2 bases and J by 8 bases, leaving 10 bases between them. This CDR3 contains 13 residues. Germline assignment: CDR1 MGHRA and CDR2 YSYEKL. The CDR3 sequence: CASSQSGSDIQYF. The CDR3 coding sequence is TGCGCCAGCAGCCAATCGGGTTCAGACATTCAGTACTTC.

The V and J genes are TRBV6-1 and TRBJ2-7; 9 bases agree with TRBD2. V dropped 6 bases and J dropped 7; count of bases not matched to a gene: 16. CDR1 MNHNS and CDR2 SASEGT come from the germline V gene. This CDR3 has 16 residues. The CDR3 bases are TGTGCCAGCAGACCATATCGGACTAGCGACGATTTGGAGCAGTACTTC. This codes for CASRPYRTSDDLEQYF.

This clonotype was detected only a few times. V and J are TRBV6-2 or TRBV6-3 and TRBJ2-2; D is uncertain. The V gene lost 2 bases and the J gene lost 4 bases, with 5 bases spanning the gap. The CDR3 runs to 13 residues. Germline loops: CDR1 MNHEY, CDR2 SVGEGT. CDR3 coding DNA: TGTGCCAGCAGTTACGTAAGCACCGGGGAGCTGTTTTTT. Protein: CASSYVSTGELFF.

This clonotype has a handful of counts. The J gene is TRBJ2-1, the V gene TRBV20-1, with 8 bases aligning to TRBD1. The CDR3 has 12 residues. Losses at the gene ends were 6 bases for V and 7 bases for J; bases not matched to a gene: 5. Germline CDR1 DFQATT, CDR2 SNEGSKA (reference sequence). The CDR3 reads CSAGQGPNEQFF. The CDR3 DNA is TGCAGTGCCGGACAGGGACCAAATGAGCAGTTCTTC.

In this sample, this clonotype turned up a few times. The CDR3 coding sequence is TGTGCCACCTCCTGGGACAGGGCTGGAAACACCATATATTTT. It encodes CATSWDRAGNTIYF. The gene calls are TRBV15 and TRBJ1-3; 9 bases are shared with TRBD1. With 8 bases clipped from V and 2 bases from J, the junction kept 4 bases outside the gene matches. Germline loops: CDR1 LNHNV, CDR2 YYDKDF (reference sequence). The CDR3 is made up of 14 amino acids.

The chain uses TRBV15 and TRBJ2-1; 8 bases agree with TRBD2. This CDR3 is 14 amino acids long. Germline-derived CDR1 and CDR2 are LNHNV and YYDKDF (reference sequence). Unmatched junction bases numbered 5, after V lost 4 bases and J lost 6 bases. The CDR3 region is CATSTRTSFNEQFF. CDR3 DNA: TGTGCCACCAGCACTCGGACTAGCTTCAATGAGCAGTTCTTC.

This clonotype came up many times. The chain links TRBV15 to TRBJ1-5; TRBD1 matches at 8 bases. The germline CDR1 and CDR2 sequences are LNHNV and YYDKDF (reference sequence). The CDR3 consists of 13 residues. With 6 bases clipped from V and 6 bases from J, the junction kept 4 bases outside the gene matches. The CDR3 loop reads CATSQGAVQPQHF. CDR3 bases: TGTGCCACCAGTCAGGGGGCGGTTCAGCCCCAGCATTTT.

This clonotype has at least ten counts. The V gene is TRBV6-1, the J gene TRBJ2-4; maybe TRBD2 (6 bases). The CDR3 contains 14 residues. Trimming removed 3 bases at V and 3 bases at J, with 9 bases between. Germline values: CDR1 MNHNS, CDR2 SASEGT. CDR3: CASSEWGGKNIQYF. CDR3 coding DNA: TGTGCCAGCAGTGAGTGGGGAGGCAAAAACATTCAGTACTTC.

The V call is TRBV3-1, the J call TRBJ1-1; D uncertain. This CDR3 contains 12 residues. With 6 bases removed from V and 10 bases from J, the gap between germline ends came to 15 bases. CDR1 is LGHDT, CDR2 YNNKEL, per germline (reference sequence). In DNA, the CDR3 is TGTGCCAGCAGTTCCGACGGTGGAGCAGCTTTCTTT. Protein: CASSSDGGAAFF.

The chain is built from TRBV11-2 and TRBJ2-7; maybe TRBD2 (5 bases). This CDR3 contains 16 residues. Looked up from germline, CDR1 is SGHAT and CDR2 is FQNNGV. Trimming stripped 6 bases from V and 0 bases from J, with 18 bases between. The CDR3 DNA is TGTGCCAGCAGTCAGCGGCGCAGATGGTCCTCCTACGAGCAGTACTTC. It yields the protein CASSQRRRWSSYEQYF.

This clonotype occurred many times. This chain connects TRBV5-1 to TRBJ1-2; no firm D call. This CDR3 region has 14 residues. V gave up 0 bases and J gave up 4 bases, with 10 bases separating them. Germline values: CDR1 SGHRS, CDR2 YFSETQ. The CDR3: CASSLAPGSYGYTF. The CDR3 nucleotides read TGCGCCAGCAGCTTGGCCCCGGGTTCCTATGGCTACACCTTC.

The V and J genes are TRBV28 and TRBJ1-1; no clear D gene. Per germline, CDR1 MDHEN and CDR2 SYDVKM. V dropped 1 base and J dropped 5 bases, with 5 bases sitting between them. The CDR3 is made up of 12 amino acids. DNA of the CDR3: TGTGCCAGCAGTTTATACGAAACTGAAGCTTTCTTT. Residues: CASSLYETEAFF.

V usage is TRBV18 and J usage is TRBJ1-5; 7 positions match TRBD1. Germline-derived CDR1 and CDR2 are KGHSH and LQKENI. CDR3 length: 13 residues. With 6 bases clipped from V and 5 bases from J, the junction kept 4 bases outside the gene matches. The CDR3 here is CASSSDRDQPQHF. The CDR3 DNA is TGTGCCAGCTCGTCAGACAGGGATCAGCCCCAGCATTTT.

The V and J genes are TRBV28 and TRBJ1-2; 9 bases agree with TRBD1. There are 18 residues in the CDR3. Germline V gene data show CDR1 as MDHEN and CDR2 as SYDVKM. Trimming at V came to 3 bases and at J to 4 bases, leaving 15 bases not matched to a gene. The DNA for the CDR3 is TGTGCCAGCAGTTTGGGGCTCTTAGGGACAGGGACTTCCTATGGCTACACCTTC. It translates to CASSLGLLGTGTSYGYTF.

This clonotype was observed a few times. The CDR3 bases are TGCAGCGAGGGCCTCCCCGCCACTGGCTACACCTTC. Encoded protein: CSEGLPATGYTF. The genes are TRBV29-1 and TRBJ1-2; D ambiguous. Between the trimmed V and J ends, which lost 7 bases and 7 bases, there was a span of 16 bases. The CDR3 has 12 amino acids. From germline, CDR1 is SQVTM and CDR2 ANQGSEA.

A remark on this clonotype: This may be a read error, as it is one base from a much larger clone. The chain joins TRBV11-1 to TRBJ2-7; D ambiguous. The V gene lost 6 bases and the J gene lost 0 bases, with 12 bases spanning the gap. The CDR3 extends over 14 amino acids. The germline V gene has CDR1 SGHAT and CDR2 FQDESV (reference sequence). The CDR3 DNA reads TGTGCCAGCAGTGGAGTCGATAGCTCCTACGAGCAGTACTTC. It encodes CASSGVDSSYEQYF.